This T cell receptor (beta chain) was sequenced in a study of blood T cell repertoires in COVID-19. The overall study: Material from acute and convalescent COVID-19 was sourced from the United States, Italy and Spain.

Original methodology: Nucleated cell number was recorded as an estimate derived from reference gene primer amplification. Sequencing used immunoSEQ multiplex PCR; TCRdb keeps in-frame clones, though not all of them. V, J and clone size were drawn from that table, and D and trimming were deduced from the DNA. The repertoire has 50,000 to 70,000 clones, about 75% of them found once; the top ten carry around half. This clone has only one observation. Participants were aged roughly 18 to 95 years, lived in roughly 23 US areas, and enrolled virtually. The study recruited exposed participants who had met a COVID-19 case within 2 weeks before entry. The sequence came from a woman aged 60 to 75 who had been exposed to COVID-19. Sequencing input: PBMCs or T cells enriched from blood (not recorded which).

The CDR3 spells CASSRSGTSANKQYF. CDR3 coding DNA: TGTGCCAGTAGTAGAAGCGGGACTTCAGCCAACAAGCAGTACTTC. The V call is TRBV19, the J call TRBJ2-7, with 7 bases lining up with TRBD2. Trimming took 4 bases from V and 8 from J; bases not matched to a gene: 14. CDR1 LNHDA and CDR2 SQIVND come from the germline V gene (reference sequence). The CDR3 spans 15 residues.